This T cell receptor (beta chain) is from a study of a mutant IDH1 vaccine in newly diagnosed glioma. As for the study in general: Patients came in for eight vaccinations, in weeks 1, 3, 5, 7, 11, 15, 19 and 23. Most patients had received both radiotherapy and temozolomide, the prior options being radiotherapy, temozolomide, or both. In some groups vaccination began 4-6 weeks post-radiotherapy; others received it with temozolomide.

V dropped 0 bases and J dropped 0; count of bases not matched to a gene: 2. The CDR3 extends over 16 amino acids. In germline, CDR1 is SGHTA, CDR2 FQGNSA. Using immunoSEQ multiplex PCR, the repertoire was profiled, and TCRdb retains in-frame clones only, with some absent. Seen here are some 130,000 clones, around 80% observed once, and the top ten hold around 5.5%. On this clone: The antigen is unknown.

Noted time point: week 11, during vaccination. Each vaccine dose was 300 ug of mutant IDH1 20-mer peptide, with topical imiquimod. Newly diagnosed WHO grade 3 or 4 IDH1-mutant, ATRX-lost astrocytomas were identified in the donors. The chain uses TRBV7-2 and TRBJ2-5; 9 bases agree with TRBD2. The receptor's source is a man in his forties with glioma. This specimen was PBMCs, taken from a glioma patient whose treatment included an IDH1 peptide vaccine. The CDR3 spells CASSLAASGNQETQYF. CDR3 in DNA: TGTGCCAGCAGCTTAGCGGCTAGCGGGAACCAAGAGACCCAGTACTTC.